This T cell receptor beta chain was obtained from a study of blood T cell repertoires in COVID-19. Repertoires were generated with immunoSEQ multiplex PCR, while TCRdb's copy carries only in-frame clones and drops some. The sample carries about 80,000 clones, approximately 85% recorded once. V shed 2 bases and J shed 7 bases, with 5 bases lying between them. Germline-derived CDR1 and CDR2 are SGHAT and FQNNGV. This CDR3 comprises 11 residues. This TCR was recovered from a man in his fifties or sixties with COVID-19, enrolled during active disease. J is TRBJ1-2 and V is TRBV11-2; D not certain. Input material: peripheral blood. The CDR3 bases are TGTGCCAGCAGCTTATATTCTGGCTACACCTTC. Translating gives CASSLYSGYTF.